The 20 T cell receptor beta chains presented below share a single source sample, sequenced in a study of blood T cell repertoires in COVID-19. Generated by immunoSEQ multiplex PCR, the TCRdb table keeps only in-frame clones and is missing some. The table has 150,000 to 200,000 clones, about 90% seen once; the top ten hold about 4.8%. The sequencing sample was made of peripheral blood. All receptors derive from a man aged 25-40 years with COVID-19, enrolled during active disease.

This clone was seen only once. V gene TRBV30 combines with J gene TRBJ2-1; TRBD1 is a possible D gene (5 bases). Per the germline V gene, CDR1 is GTSNPN and CDR2 is SVGIG (reference sequence). V lost 1 base, J lost 0 bases, and 10 bases lay in between. CDR3 length equals 15 residues. CDR3 coding DNA: TGTGCCTGGAGTGCAGGGCCCCGCTCCTACAATGAGCAGTTCTTC. Translated, it gives CAWSAGPRSYNEQFF.

The chain recombines TRBV10-3 with TRBJ2-3, with D unclear. The CDR3 spans 14 residues. Trimming removed 3 bases from V and 2 bases from J, with 9 bases in between. The V gene's germline CDR1 is ENHRY and CDR2 SYGVKD. Here the CDR3 reads CAISDLRSTDTQYF. The DNA of the CDR3 is TGTGCCATCAGTGACCTAAGATCCACAGATACGCAGTATTTT.

This clone was picked up one time. This chain uses TRBV9 with TRBJ2-1; 13 positions match TRBD2. The CDR3 contains 19 residues. J lost 0 bases, V lost 1 base, and 7 bases had no gene match. Per the germline V gene, CDR1 is SGDLS and CDR2 is YYNGEE. The CDR3 spells CASSVPLAGGPSSYNEQFF. The CDR3 DNA reads TGTGCCAGCAGCGTACCACTAGCGGGAGGGCCAAGCTCCTACAATGAGCAGTTCTTC.

The genes are TRBV9 and TRBJ2-7, with TRBD1 identical over 7 bases. Germline assignment: CDR1 SGDLS and CDR2 YYNGEE. There are 15 residues in the CDR3. Trimming cost V 4 bases and J 0 bases; bases outside gene matches: 7. Here the CDR3 DNA reads TGTGCCAGCAGCCCCGGACAGGTAAGCTCCTACGAGCAGTACTTC. As protein: CASSPGQVSSYEQYF. Supplemented by reference TRBV9 and TRBJ2-7, the full variable domain reads DSGVTQTPKHLITATGQRVTLRCSPRSGDLSVYWYQQSLDQGLQFLIQYYNGEERAKGNILERFSAQQFPDLHSELNLSSLELGDSALYFCASSPGQVSSYEQYFGPGTRLTVT.

This clone was detected only once. The V and J genes are TRBV24-1 and TRBJ2-2, with TRBD2 identical over 7 bases. CDR1 is KGHDR, CDR2 SFDVKD, per germline. CDR3 size: 16 residues. V lost 3 bases to trimming and J lost 0 bases; unmatched junction nucleotides: 3. CDR3 sequence: CATSDSGAANTGELFF. DNA for the CDR3: TGTGCCACCAGTGATAGCGGGGCCGCGAACACCGGGGAGCTGTTTTTT.

The chain couples TRBV7-9 to TRBJ1-1; 9 positions match TRBD1. V gave up 4 bases and J gave up 11 bases; unmatched junction bases: 8. Germline V CDR1 and CDR2: SEHNR, FQNEAQ (reference sequence). The CDR3 contains 13 residues. CDR3 amino acids: CASSSSRDRDAFF. In nucleotides, the CDR3 is TGTGCCAGCAGCTCGTCCCGGGACAGGGACGCTTTCTTT.

The chain links TRBV12-3 or TRBV12-4 to TRBJ1-5, with a weak D call TRBD1 (6 bases). V was clipped by 2 bases and J by 13 bases, with 12 bases between them. This CDR3 has 12 residues. The CDR3 DNA reads TGTGCCAGCAGTTTAAGCGGGGGGCTACAGCATTTT. This codes for CASSLSGGLQHF.

This chain links TRBV18 with TRBJ1-1; 7 bases map to TRBD1. Germline CDR1 reads KGHSH; CDR2 reads LQKENI. This CDR3 contains 14 residues. The J segment lost 5 bases and the V segment lost 3 bases, leaving 6 bases of the junction unmatched. For the CDR3, the DNA is TGTGCCAGCTCACCGGTACAGGGGAGAACTGAAGCTTTCTTT. Encoded protein: CASSPVQGRTEAFF.

This clone was picked up one time. The rearrangement joins TRBV5-4 to TRBJ1-1; TRBD1 matches 8 bases. CDR1 is SGHNT and CDR2 is YYREEE in the germline V gene (reference sequence). V dropped 4 bases and J dropped 1; count of bases not matched to a gene: 3. There are 14 residues in the CDR3. CDR3 nucleotides: TGTGCCAGCAGCGTGGGACAGGAGAACACTGAAGCTTTCTTT. Amino acids: CASSVGQENTEAFF.

The V gene is TRBV5-4, the J gene TRBJ2-3, with D possibly being TRBD2 (6 bases). The V gene's germline CDR1 is SGHNT and CDR2 YYREEE (reference sequence). The CDR3 totals 13 residues. V lost 5 bases to trimming and J lost 5 bases, with 12 bases between them. CDR3 in DNA: TGTGCCAGCAGTACGGGGGAGATAGATACGCAGTATTTT. Translated: CASSTGEIDTQYF.

The chain recombines TRBV7-8 with TRBJ2-7; 14 positions agree with TRBD2. The CDR3 contains 15 residues. V trimming: 5 bases; J trimming: 3 bases; junction bases outside the gene matches: 3. The V gene's germline CDR1 is SGHVS and CDR2 FQNEAQ. The CDR3 DNA reads TGTGCCAGCAGCGCCGGGACTAGCGGGAGCTACGAGCAGTACTTC. Its protein is CASSAGTSGSYEQYF.

J is TRBJ2-6 and V is TRBV5-1, with 10 bases aligning to TRBD1. This CDR3 is 21 amino acids long. The J segment lost 0 bases and the V segment lost 3 bases, leaving 15 bases of the junction unmatched. From germline, CDR1 is SGHRS and CDR2 YFSETQ. CDR3 loop: CASSSLPGTGVSNSGANVLTF. Here the CDR3 DNA reads TGCGCCAGCAGCTCACTCCCCGGGACAGGGGTGTCTAACTCTGGGGCCAACGTCCTGACTTTC.

The chain carries TRBV7-2 and TRBJ2-5, with 13 positions matching TRBD2. The germline V gene has CDR1 SGHTA and CDR2 FQGNSA. This CDR3 contains 16 residues. After removal of 5 bases from V and 4 bases from J, the junction contained 7 bases not matched to a gene. DNA of the CDR3: TGTGCCAGCAGCACTAGCGGGGGGGCGGGGGCAGAGACCCAGTACTTC. Translation gives CASSTSGGAGAETQYF.

The J gene is TRBJ2-7, the V gene TRBV16; D is uncertain. CDR3 length: 12 amino acids. Germline CDR1 and CDR2: KGHSY and FQNENV. Between the trimmed V and J ends, which lost 1 base and 3 bases, there was a span of 4 bases. Written as DNA, the CDR3 is TGTGCCAGCAGCCAATACGGCTACGAGCAGTACTTC. Translation gives CASSQYGYEQYF. The full variable domain, with the rest looked up from reference TRBV16 and TRBJ2-7, is GEEVAQTPKHLVRGEGQKAKLYCAPIKGHSYVFWYQQVLKNEFKFLISFQNENVFDETGMPKERFSAKCLPNSPCSLEIQATKLEDSAVYFCASSQYGYEQYFGPGTRLTVT.

This chain uses TRBV5-8 with TRBJ2-5, with 12 bases aligning to TRBD2. J lost 5 bases, V lost 0 bases, and 2 bases had no gene match. CDR1 is SGHTS, CDR2 YDEGEE, per germline. This CDR3 has 15 amino acids. The CDR3 spells CASSLGLAGDETQYF. The DNA of the CDR3 is TGTGCCAGCAGCTTGGGACTAGCGGGGGATGAGACCCAGTACTTC.

The chain couples TRBV4-3 to TRBJ2-7; tentative D call: TRBD2 (6 bases). This CDR3 region has 18 residues. V gave up 0 bases and J gave up 3 bases, with 21 bases separating them. Germline V gene lookup returns CDR1 LGHNA and CDR2 YSLEER. The CDR3 nucleotides are TGCGCCAGCAGCCAAGATTGGTCCGGGACTCAACAATACTACGAGCAGTACTTC. Its translation: CASSQDWSGTQQYYEQYF.

V gene TRBV7-8 combines with J gene TRBJ2-3; 12 bases are a match to TRBD2. Germline CDR1 is SGHVS and CDR2 is FQNEAQ. The trim removed 2 bases at V and 3 bases at J, leaving 9 bases unmatched. This CDR3 contains 18 residues. This CDR3 reads CASSLLPTSGSGTDTQYF. The CDR3 DNA follows: TGTGCCAGCAGCTTACTCCCGACTAGCGGGAGTGGGACAGATACGCAGTATTTT.

CDR3 bases: TGTGCCAGCAGCCCCCTATTGGGCCGGGGGAATGAGCAGTTCTTC. As protein: CASSPLLGRGNEQFF. The chain has TRBV3-1 (or the pseudogene TRBV3-2) and TRBJ2-1, with a tentative D call TRBD2 (6 bases). The length of the CDR3 is 15 residues. V gave up 4 bases and J gave up 7 bases, with 17 bases separating them. The germline CDR1 and CDR2 sequences are LGHDT and YNNKEL (reference sequence).

The chain recombines TRBV13 with TRBJ2-1, with a possible D match to TRBD2 (5 bases). Germline CDR1 PRHDT, CDR2 FYEKMQ (reference sequence). The CDR3 length is 17 residues. Trimming cost V 5 bases and J 2 bases, with 19 bases left between them. CDR3 sequence (DNA): TGTGCCAGCAGCACCCCTTCTAGCCGAGCGCCCTACAATGAGCAGTTCTTC. Translation: CASSTPSSRAPYNEQFF.

This rearrangement joins TRBV6-5 to TRBJ1-2, with D perhaps matching TRBD1 (5 bases). Germline CDR1 and CDR2: MNHEY and SVGAGI. This CDR3 spans 14 amino acids. V lost 6 bases and J lost 4, with 15 bases in between. The CDR3 protein is CASRTSGGGYGYTF. The CDR3 DNA sequence: TGTGCCAGCAGGACCTCCGGGGGGGGCTATGGCTACACCTTC.